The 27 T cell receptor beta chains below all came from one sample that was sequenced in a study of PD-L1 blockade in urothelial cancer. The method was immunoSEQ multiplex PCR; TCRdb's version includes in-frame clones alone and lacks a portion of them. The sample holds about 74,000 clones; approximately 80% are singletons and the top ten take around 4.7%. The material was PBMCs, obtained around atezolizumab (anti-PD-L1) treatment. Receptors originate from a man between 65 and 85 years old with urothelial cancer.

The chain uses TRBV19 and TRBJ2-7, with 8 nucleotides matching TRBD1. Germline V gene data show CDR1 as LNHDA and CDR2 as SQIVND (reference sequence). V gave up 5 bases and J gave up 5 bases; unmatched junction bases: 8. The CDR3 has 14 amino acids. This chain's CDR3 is CASSPRQGWNEQYF. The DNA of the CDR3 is TGTGCCAGTAGTCCACGACAGGGGTGGAACGAGCAGTACTTC. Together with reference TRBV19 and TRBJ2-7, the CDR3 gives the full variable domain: DGGITQSPKYLFRKEGQNVTLSCEQNLNHDAMYWYRQDPGQGLRLIYYSQIVNDFQKGDIAEGYSVSREKKESFPLTVTSAQKNPTAFYLCASSPRQGWNEQYFGPGTRLTVT.

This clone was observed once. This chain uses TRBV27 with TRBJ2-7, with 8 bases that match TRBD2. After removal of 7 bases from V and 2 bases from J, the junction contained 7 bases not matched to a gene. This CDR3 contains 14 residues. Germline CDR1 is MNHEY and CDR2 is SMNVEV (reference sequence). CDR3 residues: CASKNSGVTYEQYF. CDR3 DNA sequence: TGTGCCAGCAAAAATAGCGGGGTGACCTACGAGCAGTACTTC.

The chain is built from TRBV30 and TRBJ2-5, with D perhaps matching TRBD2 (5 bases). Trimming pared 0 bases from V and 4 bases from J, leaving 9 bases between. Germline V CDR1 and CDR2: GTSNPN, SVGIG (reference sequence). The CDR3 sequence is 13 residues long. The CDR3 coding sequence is TGTGCCTGGAGTGTAATTGCGGGAGAGACCCAGTACTTC. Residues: CAWSVIAGETQYF.

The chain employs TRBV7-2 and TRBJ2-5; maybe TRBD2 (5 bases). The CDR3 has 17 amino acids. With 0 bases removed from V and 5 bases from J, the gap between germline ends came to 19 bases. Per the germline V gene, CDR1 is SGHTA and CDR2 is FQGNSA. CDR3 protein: CASSLASSSALLETQYF. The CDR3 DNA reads TGTGCCAGCAGCTTAGCTTCTAGCTCCGCTCTTCTGGAGACCCAGTACTTC.

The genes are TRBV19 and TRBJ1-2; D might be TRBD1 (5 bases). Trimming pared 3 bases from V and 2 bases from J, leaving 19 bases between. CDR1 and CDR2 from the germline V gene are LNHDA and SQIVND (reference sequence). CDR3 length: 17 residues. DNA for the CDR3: TGTGCCAGTAGTATTGGAGCCAGGGCAGTCCTAAACTATGGCTACACCTTC. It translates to CASSIGARAVLNYGYTF.

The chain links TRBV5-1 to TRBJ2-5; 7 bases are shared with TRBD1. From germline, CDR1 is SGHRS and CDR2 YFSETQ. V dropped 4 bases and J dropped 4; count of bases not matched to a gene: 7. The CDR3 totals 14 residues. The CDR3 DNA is TGCGCCAGCAGCGTCCGGGACAGCGCAGAGACCCAGTACTTC. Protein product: CASSVRDSAETQYF.

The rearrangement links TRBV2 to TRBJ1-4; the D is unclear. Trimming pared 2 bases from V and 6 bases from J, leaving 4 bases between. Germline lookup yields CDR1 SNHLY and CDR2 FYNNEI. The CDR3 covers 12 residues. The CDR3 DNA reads TGTGCCAGCAGTGAACAGGATGAAAAACTGTTTTTT. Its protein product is CASSEQDEKLFF.

The CDR3 loop is CSVAQGLAPYEQYF. CDR3 bases: TGCAGCGTTGCCCAAGGACTAGCTCCCTACGAGCAGTACTTC. V and J are TRBV29-1 and TRBJ2-7, with 8 positions matching TRBD2. Germline V gene data show CDR1 as SQVTM and CDR2 as ANQGSEA. J was trimmed by 2 bases and V by 4 bases; bases with no gene match: 7. The CDR3 length is 14 residues.

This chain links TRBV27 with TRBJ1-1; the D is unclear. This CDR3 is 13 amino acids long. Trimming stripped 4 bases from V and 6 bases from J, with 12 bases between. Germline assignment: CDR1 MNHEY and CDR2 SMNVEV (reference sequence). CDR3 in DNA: TGTGCCAGCAGTTCCCTAGTTGGCGCTGAAGCTTTCTTT. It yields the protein CASSSLVGAEAFF.

The DNA for the CDR3 is TGCGCCAGCAGCTTGGCCAGGGGGAACACCGGGGAGCTGTTTTTT. It yields the protein CASSLARGNTGELFF. This sequence joins TRBV5-1 and TRBJ2-2; D is perhaps TRBD1 (6 bases). The CDR3 loop spans 15 amino acids. The germline V gene encodes CDR1 SGHRS and CDR2 YFSETQ. The ends were cut back, 0 bases at V and 1 base at J, with 7 bases in the middle.

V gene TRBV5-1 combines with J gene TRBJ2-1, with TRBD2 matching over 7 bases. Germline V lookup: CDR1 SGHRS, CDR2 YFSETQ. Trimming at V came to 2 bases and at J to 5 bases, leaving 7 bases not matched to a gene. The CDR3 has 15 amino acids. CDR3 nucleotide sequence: TGCGCCAGCAGCTTTATTCGGGAGGAAGACAATGAGCAGTTCTTC. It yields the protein CASSFIREEDNEQFF.

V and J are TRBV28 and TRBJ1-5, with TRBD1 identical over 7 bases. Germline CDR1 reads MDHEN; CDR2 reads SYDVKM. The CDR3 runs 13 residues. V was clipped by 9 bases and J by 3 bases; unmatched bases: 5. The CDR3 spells CASMTGYNQPQHF. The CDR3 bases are TGTGCCAGTATGACAGGGTACAATCAGCCCCAGCATTTT.

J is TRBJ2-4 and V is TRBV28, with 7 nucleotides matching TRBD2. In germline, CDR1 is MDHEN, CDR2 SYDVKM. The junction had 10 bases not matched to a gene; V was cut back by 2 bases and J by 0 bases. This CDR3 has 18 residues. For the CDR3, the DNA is TGTGCCAGCAGTTTACAGGGTACTAGCGTGGAAGCCAAAAACATTCAGTACTTC. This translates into CASSLQGTSVEAKNIQYF.

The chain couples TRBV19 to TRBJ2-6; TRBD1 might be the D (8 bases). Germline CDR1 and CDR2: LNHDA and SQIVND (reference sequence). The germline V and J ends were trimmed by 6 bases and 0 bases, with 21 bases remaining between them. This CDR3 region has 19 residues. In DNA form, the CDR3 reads TGTGCCAGTAGACTCAATCGGGACAGGACTAGCTCTGGGGCCAACGTCCTGACTTTC. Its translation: CASRLNRDRTSSGANVLTF.

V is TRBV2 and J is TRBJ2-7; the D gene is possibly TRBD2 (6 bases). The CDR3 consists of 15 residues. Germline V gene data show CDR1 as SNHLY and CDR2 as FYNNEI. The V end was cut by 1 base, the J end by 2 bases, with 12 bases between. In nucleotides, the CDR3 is TGTGCCAGCAGTGAAGGGGCTAGCGAGACCTACGAGCAGTACTTC. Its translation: CASSEGASETYEQYF. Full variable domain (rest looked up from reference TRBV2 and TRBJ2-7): EPEVTQTPSHQVTQMGQEVILRCVPISNHLYFYWYRQILGQKVEFLVSFYNNEISEKSEIFDDQFSVERPDGSNFTLKIRSTKLEDSAMYFCASSEGASETYEQYFGPGTRLTVT.

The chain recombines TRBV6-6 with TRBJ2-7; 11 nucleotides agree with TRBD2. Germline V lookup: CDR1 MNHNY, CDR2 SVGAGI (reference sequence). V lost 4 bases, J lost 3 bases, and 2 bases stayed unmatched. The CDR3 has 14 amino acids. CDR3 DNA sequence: TGTGCCAGCAGTTCAGGGACTAGCGGCTACGAGCAGTACTTC. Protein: CASSSGTSGYEQYF.

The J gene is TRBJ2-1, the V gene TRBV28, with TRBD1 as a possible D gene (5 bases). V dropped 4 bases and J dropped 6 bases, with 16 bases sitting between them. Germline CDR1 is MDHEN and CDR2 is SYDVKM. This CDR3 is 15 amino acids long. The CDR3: CASSSSGLRANEQFF. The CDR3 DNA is TGTGCCAGCAGTTCCTCAGGGTTAAGGGCCAATGAGCAGTTCTTC. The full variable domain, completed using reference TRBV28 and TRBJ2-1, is DVKVTQSSRYLVKRTGEKVFLECVQDMDHENMFWYRQDPGLGLRLIYFSYDVKMKEKGDIPEGYSVSREKKERFSLILESASTNQTSMYLCASSSSGLRANEQFFGPGTRLTVL.

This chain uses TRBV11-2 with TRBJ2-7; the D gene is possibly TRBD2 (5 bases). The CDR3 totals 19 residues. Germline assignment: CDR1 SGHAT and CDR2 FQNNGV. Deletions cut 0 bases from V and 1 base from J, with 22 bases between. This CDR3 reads CASSLDSSGRRLLSYEQYF. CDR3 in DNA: TGTGCCAGCAGCTTAGATTCGAGCGGACGAAGACTTTTATCCTACGAGCAGTACTTC. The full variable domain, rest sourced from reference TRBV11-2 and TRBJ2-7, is EAGVAQSPRYKIIEKRQSVAFWCNPISGHATLYWYQQILGQGPKLLIQFQNNGVVDDSQLPKDRFSAERLKGVDSTLKIQPAKLEDSAVYLCASSLDSSGRRLLSYEQYFGPGTRLTVT.

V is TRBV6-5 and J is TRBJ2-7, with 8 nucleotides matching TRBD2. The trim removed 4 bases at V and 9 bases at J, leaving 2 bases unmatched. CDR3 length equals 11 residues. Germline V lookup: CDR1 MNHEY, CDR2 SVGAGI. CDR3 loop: CASSLAGMQYF. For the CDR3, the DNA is TGTGCCAGCAGTTTAGCGGGAATGCAGTACTTC.

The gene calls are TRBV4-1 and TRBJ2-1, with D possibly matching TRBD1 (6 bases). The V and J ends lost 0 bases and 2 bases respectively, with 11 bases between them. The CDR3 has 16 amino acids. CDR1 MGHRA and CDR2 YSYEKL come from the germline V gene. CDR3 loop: CASSQDQGDTYNEQFF. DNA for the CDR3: TGCGCCAGCAGCCAAGATCAAGGGGACACCTACAATGAGCAGTTCTTC.

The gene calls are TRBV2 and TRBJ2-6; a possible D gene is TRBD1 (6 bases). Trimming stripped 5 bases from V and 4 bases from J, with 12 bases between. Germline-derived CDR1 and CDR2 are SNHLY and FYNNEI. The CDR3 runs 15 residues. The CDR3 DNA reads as TGTGCCAGCAGTCCACAGGGTAGCGGGGCCAACGTCCTGACTTTC. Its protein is CASSPQGSGANVLTF.

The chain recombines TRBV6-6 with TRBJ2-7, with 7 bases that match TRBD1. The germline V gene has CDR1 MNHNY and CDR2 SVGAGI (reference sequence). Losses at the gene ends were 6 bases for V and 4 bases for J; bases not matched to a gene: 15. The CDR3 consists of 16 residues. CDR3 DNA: TGTGCCAGCAGGGGACAGCCAGGAAGGGGAGTGTACGAGCAGTACTTC. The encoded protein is CASRGQPGRGVYEQYF.

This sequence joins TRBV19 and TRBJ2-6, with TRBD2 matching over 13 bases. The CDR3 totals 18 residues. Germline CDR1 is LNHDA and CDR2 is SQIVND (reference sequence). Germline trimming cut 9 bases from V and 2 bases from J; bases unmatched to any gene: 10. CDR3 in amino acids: CASRLAGGLSTGANVLTF. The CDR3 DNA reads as TGTGCCAGCCGACTAGCGGGAGGTCTCAGCACTGGGGCCAACGTCCTGACTTTC. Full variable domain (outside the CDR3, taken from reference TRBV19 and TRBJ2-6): DGGITQSPKYLFRKEGQNVTLSCEQNLNHDAMYWYRQDPGQGLRLIYYSQIVNDFQKGDIAEGYSVSREKKESFPLTVTSAQKNPTAFYLCASRLAGGLSTGANVLTFGAGSRLTVL.

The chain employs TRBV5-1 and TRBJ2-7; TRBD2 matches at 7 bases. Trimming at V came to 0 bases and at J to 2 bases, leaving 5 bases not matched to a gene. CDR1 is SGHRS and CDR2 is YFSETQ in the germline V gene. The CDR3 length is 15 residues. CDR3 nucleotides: TGCGCCAGCAGCTTGGGGGCGGGAGCGACCTACGAGCAGTACTTC. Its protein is CASSLGAGATYEQYF.

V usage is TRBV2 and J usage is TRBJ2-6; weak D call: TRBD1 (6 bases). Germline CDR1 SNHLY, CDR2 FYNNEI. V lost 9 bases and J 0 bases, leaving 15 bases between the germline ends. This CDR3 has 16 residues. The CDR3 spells CASSGTHSSGANVLTF. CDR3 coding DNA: TGTGCCAGTTCCGGGACACATAGCTCTGGGGCCAACGTCCTGACTTTC.

The CDR3 is CASSGPDRGYGYTF. The CDR3 DNA reads TGTGCCAGCAGCGGCCCGGACAGGGGCTATGGCTACACCTTC. V usage is TRBV9 and J usage is TRBJ1-2, with 9 bases identical to TRBD1. V shed 3 bases, J shed 4 bases, and the junction held 4 bases outside the gene matches. The CDR3 is 14 residues long. Per germline, CDR1 SGDLS and CDR2 YYNGEE. The entire variable domain, with the rest obtained from reference TRBV9 and TRBJ1-2, is as follows: DSGVTQTPKHLITATGQRVTLRCSPRSGDLSVYWYQQSLDQGLQFLIQYYNGEERAKGNILERFSAQQFPDLHSELNLSSLELGDSALYFCASSGPDRGYGYTFGSGTRLTVV.

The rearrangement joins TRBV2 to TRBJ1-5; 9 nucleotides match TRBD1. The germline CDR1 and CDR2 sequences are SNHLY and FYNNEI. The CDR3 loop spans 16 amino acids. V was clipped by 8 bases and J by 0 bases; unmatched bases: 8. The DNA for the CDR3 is TGTGCCAGCGGGACCACAGGGGGCCGTAGCAATCAGCCCCAGCATTTT. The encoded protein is CASGTTGGRSNQPQHF.